The rows below give T cell receptor beta chains drawn from one sample of a study of spatial heterogeneity in lung cancer. Using its own MiXCR run on the 5' RACE reads, TCRdb lists one record per CDR3 protein. The table lists about 110,000 distinct CDR3 sequences, 11% of them singletons. Material: PBMCs, obtained at follow-up. Receptors were obtained from a female donor with early-stage non-small cell lung cancer. The CDR3 runs from the conserved cysteine through the conserved F or W. The D gene is left open where the match is weak. Clone size is shown for a subset of rows, as once, few, many or a class of expanded clone.

>TRBJ2-7|TRBV19|many|TRBD1
CASSPGGASYEQYF
TGTGCCAGTAGCCCAGGGGGAGCCTCCTACGAGCAGTACTTC
>TRBJ2-1|TRBV19|many|TRBD2
CASSPPGLAGGRGYNEQFF
TGTGCCAGTAGTCCCCCGGGACTAGCGGGGGGAAGGGGGTACAATGAGCAGTTCTTC
>TRBJ2-3|TRBV28|many|NA
CASSQPGVRDTQYF
TGTGCCAGCAGCCAGCCAGGGGTTCGAGATACGCAGTATTTT
>TRBJ2-1|TRBV10-3|few|NA
CAISDPRSGLLKDEQFF
TGTGCCATCAGTGACCCGCGGTCGGGTTTATTAAAGGATGAGCAGTTCTTC
>TRBJ1-5|TRBV28|NA|TRBD1
CASSSSAEGQQNQPQHF
TGTGCCAGCAGTAGCTCCGCGGAGGGACAGCAAAATCAGCCCCAGCATTTT
>TRBJ2-1|TRBV5-1|few|TRBD2
CASSLTSGTLGNEQFF
TGCGCCAGCAGCTTGACTAGCGGGACGTTGGGAAATGAGCAGTTCTTC
>TRBJ2-1|TRBV3-1|NA|NA
CASSLFSGYNEQFF
TGTGCCAGCAGCCTTTTTAGCGGATACAATGAGCAGTTCTTC
>TRBJ1-6|TRBV2|few|TRBD1
CASNTGTGNSPLHF
TGTGCCAGCAACACCGGGACAGGGAATTCACCCCTCCACTTT
>TRBJ1-1|TRBV29-1|NA|NA
CSVDTGTEAFF
TGCAGCGTTGACACCGGGACCGAAGCTTTCTTT
>TRBJ2-2|TRBV5-1|many|TRBD2
CASSLAGGNTGELFF
TGCGCCAGCAGCCTAGCGGGAGGAAACACCGGGGAGCTGTTTTTT
>TRBJ1-2|TRBV28|few|NA
CASRIGGTGGYTF
TGTGCCAGCAGGATAGGCGGGACTGGAGGCTACACCTTC
>TRBJ1-2|TRBV28|many|NA
CASRFVQQNYGYTF
TGTGCCAGCAGATTCGTACAACAGAACTATGGCTACACCTTC
>TRBJ2-3|TRBV11-3|few|NA
CASSRGYTDTQYF
TGTGCCAGCAGCCGCGGGTACACAGATACGCAGTATTTT
>TRBJ2-4|TRBV28|NA|NA
CASSPTLAKNIQYF
TGTGCCAGCAGCCCGACGTTAGCCAAAAACATTCAGTACTTC
>TRBJ2-3|TRBV28|NA|NA
CASSLTRPDTQYF
TGTGCCAGCAGTCTCACCCGCCCAGATACGCAGTATTTT
>TRBJ2-5|TRBV3-1|NA|NA
CTSSLRSPKTQYF
TGTACCAGCAGCCTTAGGTCACCGAAGACCCAGTACTTC
>TRBJ1-1|TRBV18|few|TRBD1
CASSKGQGALAEAFF
TGTGCCAGCTCAAAGGGACAGGGGGCGTTGGCTGAAGCTTTCTTT
>TRBJ1-6|TRBV12-3/TRBV12-4|few|TRBD1
CASSFGQGDSPLHF
TGTGCCAGCAGTTTTGGACAGGGAGATTCACCCCTCCACTTT
>TRBJ1-3|TRBV18|many|NA
CASSPVVGAGNTIYF
TGTGCCAGCTCACCGGTCGTAGGAGCTGGAAACACCATATATTTT
>TRBJ2-1|TRBV5-1|NA|TRBD2
CASSLLGLGSYNEQFF
TGCGCCAGCAGCCTTCTGGGACTAGGGTCCTACAATGAGCAGTTCTTC
>TRBJ2-1|TRBV28|NA|NA
CASIGWNNEQFF
TGTGCCAGCATTGGGTGGAACAATGAGCAGTTCTTC
>TRBJ1-5|TRBV24-1|few|NA
CATSADGNQPQHF
TGTGCCACCAGTGCGGACGGGAATCAGCCCCAGCATTTT
>TRBJ2-1|TRBV4-2|NA|NA
CASSQGGDNEQFF
TGTGCCAGCAGCCAAGGAGGAGACAATGAGCAGTTCTTC
>TRBJ2-3|TRBV10-3|NA|TRBD2
CAIKLGLAATTDTQYF
TGTGCCATCAAACTAGGACTAGCAGCGACCACAGATACGCAGTATTTT
>TRBJ1-5|TRBV10-3|few|NA
CAISGGSSNQPQHF
TGTGCCATCAGTGGCGGCAGTAGCAATCAGCCCCAGCATTTT
>TRBJ2-2|TRBV7-2|few|NA
CASSLSSVRTGELFF
TGTGCCAGCAGCTTATCGAGTGTGAGAACCGGGGAGCTGTTTTTT
>TRBJ2-4|TRBV5-1|many|TRBD2
CASSQALAGNIQYF
TGCGCCAGCAGCCAGGCCCTAGCGGGGAACATTCAGTACTTC
>TRBJ2-2|TRBV20-1|NA|NA
CSARDAGTPNTGELFF
TGCAGTGCTAGAGACGCCGGGACTCCGAACACCGGGGAGCTGTTTTTT
>TRBJ2-5|TRBV11-2|few|TRBD2
CASSLGGLAEGGAQYF
TGTGCCAGCAGCTTAGGTGGACTAGCGGAGGGTGGGGCCCAGTACTTC
>TRBJ2-7|TRBV14|few|TRBD2
CASSLAGGNEQYF
TGTGCCAGCAGCCTTGCGGGAGGGAACGAGCAGTACTTC
>TRBJ2-7|TRBV5-1|few|TRBD1
CASSGTGPLMGYEQYF
TGCGCCAGCAGCGGGACAGGTCCCCTGATGGGCTACGAGCAGTACTTC
>TRBJ1-2|TRBV11-3|NA|TRBD1
CASSLDRLTGYTF
TGTGCCAGCAGCCTGGACAGGTTAACTGGCTACACCTTC
>TRBJ1-2|TRBV28|NA|NA
CASSLYTGVYGYTF
TGTGCCAGCAGTTTATATACCGGGGTCTATGGCTACACCTTC
>TRBJ2-7|TRBV24-1|NA|NA
CATSVLRGLPYYEQYF
TGTGCCACCAGTGTACTCCGTGGCCTACCCTACTACGAGCAGTACTTC
>TRBJ1-1|TRBV7-9|few|NA
CASSLKRTEAFF
TGTGCCAGCAGCTTAAAAAGGACTGAAGCTTTCTTT
>TRBJ1-1|TRBV3-1|many|NA
CATSETAMNTEAFF
TGTGCCACCTCCGAGACAGCCATGAACACTGAAGCTTTCTTT
>TRBJ2-7|TRBV6-2/TRBV6-3|many|NA
CASSSLRDQVYF
TGTGCCAGCAGTTCCCTCCGGGACCAGGTCTACTTC
>TRBJ2-1|TRBV6-2/TRBV6-3|many|NA
CASSPYWSINEQFF
TGTGCCAGCAGCCCCTACTGGTCAATCAATGAGCAGTTCTTC